Here is one T cell receptor (beta chain) with its context. These data come from a study of blood T cell repertoires in COVID-19. About the research overall: Acute and convalescent COVID-19 specimens originated in the United States, Italy and Spain.

Source study methods: Using reference gene primer amplification, nucleated cell counts were estimated. Data came from immunoSEQ multiplex PCR; TCRdb stores just in-frame clones and leaves some out. That table furnishes V, J and clone size, whereas the DNA furnished D and trimming. In the table there are around 67,000 clones, around 90% of which are singletons. Germline values: CDR1 WSHSY, CDR2 SAAADI. This CDR3 has 14 amino acids. The V and J ends lost 6 bases and 2 bases, in that order; junction bases with no gene match: 4. Specimen: peripheral blood. The sequence derives from a woman at least 80 years old with acute or convalescent COVID-19. The rearrangement joins TRBV10-2 to TRBJ2-7; TRBD2 aligns across 10 bases. CDR3 in amino acids: CASRELAGTYEQYF. In DNA form, the CDR3 reads TGCGCCAGCAGGGAACTAGCGGGGACCTACGAGCAGTACTTC.